Below are 9 T cell receptor beta chains sequenced from a single sample in a study of blood T cell repertoires in COVID-19. The method was immunoSEQ multiplex PCR; TCRdb's version includes in-frame clones alone and lacks a portion of them. The sample records 450,000 or so clones, 89% being singletons. Sequenced input: peripheral blood. The origin of the receptors is a woman aged 35 to 49 with COVID-19, enrolled during active disease.

The chain carries TRBV27 and TRBJ1-1; 7 nucleotides agree with TRBD1. The germline V gene encodes CDR1 MNHEY and CDR2 SMNVEV (reference sequence). CDR3 length equals 16 residues. The ends lost 5 bases at V and 0 bases at J; junction bases unmatched: 9. The CDR3 DNA follows: TGTGCCAGCAGTACCCGGACAGGTACGATGAACACTGAAGCTTTCTTT. Its protein product is CASSTRTGTMNTEAFF.

The CDR3 is CASSLIAGYGYTF. The CDR3 nucleotides read TGTGCCAGCAGCCTGATTGCAGGGTATGGCTACACCTTC. V usage is TRBV28 and J usage is TRBJ1-2; possible D gene TRBD1, 5 bases. The CDR3 is 13 residues long. Germline CDR1 reads MDHEN; CDR2 reads SYDVKM. V lost 6 bases and J 5 bases, leaving 13 bases between the germline ends.

This chain connects TRBV19 to TRBJ2-3; 7 bases align to TRBD2. The CDR3 is 16 amino acids. The V segment lost 5 bases and the J segment 1 base; nucleotides outside the gene matches: 9. The germline V gene encodes CDR1 LNHDA and CDR2 SQIVND (reference sequence). CDR3 sequence reads: CASSSPAGTRTDTQYF. The CDR3, as DNA: TGTGCCAGTAGTTCTCCAGCGGGGACGCGCACAGATACGCAGTATTTT.

With regard to this clone: A read error may account for a junction end that differs from germline. This rearrangement joins TRBV7-9 to TRBJ2-1; D is possibly TRBD1 (6 bases). The CDR3 totals 13 residues. From germline, CDR1 is SEHNR and CDR2 FQNEAQ (reference sequence). The CDR3 reads CASSLPDRPLRVF. CDR3 in DNA: TGTGCCAGCAGCCTTCCGGACAGACCACTTCGGGTCTTC.

CDR3 residues: CASSSVAGNTGELFF. The CDR3 coding sequence is TGCGCCAGCAGCTCCGTAGCGGGGAACACCGGGGAGCTGTTTTTT. The chain combines TRBV5-1 with TRBJ2-2, with 7 bases that match TRBD2. V dropped 3 bases and J dropped 1; count of bases not matched to a gene: 3. Germline CDR1 SGHRS, CDR2 YFSETQ. The CDR3 sequence is 15 residues long.

This rearrangement joins TRBV6-2 or TRBV6-3 to TRBJ1-5; possibly TRBD1 for D (6 bases). Germline V gene sequence: CDR1 MNHEY, CDR2 SVGEGT. Trimming left V 2 bases short and J 3 bases short, with 20 bases between. CDR3 length equals 18 residues. DNA of the CDR3: TGTGCCAGCAGTTACGGGGCAGGGGCACCCCCCCTCAATCAGCCCCAGCATTTT. Amino acid sequence: CASSYGAGAPPLNQPQHF.

As for this clone: Other DNA sequences in the same sample also yield this CDR3. The genes are TRBV18 and TRBJ2-5; 7 positions agree with TRBD1. V lost 3 bases to trimming and J lost 5 bases; unmatched junction nucleotides: 6. From germline, CDR1 is KGHSH and CDR2 LQKENI. This CDR3 has 14 residues. The CDR3 loop is CASSPRQGRETQYF. In nucleotides, the CDR3 is TGTGCCAGCTCACCTAGACAGGGCCGGGAGACCCAGTACTTC.

This chain joins TRBV12-5 and TRBJ2-7; 9 positions match TRBD1. Losses at the gene ends were 2 bases for V and 4 bases for J; bases not matched to a gene: 9. Germline CDR1 is LGHNT and CDR2 is FRNRAP. The CDR3 consists of 16 residues. CDR3 sequence (DNA): TGTGCTAGTGGTTTGTCAACCGGGACAGGGATTTACGAGCAGTACTTC. Encoded protein: CASGLSTGTGIYEQYF. Drawing the rest from reference TRBV12-5 and TRBJ2-7, the complete variable domain is DARVTQTPRHKVTEMGQEVTMRCQPILGHNTVFWYRQTMMQGLELLAYFRNRAPLDDSGMPKDRFSAEMPDATLATLKIQPSEPRDSAVYFCASGLSTGTGIYEQYFGPGTRLTVT.

V usage is TRBV5-4 and J usage is TRBJ1-3; D may be TRBD1 (6 bases). V lost 2 bases to trimming and J lost 3 bases, with 9 bases between them. The length of the CDR3 is 14 residues. The germline V gene has CDR1 SGHNT and CDR2 YYREEE (reference sequence). This chain's CDR3 is CASSLGGRGNTIYF. The CDR3 bases are TGTGCCAGCAGCTTAGGGGGTCGTGGAAACACCATATATTTT.